These T cell receptor beta chains were read from a single sample in a study of human T cells and chemical hapten exposure. TCRdb used MiXCR to reprocess the RACE reads, holding one entry per CDR3 protein. Of 350,000 to 450,000 distinct CDR3 sequences listed, about 5.1% are singletons. Sequencing was performed on whole blood, taken in connection with sensitization to the hapten diphenylcyclopropenone (DPC). These receptors all come from a woman aged 45-60 years with alopecia areata. Some clones in this sample may be carry-over from other donors' samples. The conserved cysteine and the conserved F or W are not part of the CDR3 here. A clone size is listed for some rows: how often the clone was seen (once, few, many), or a class if it is expanded.

abundance: many
v_gene: TRBV7-9
j_gene: TRBJ1-6
CDR3aa: ASSLLHLH

abundance: few
v_gene: TRBV6-2/TRBV6-3
j_gene: TRBJ1-1
CDR3aa: ASSYPGQTNTEAF

abundance: many
v_gene: TRBV12-3/TRBV12-4
j_gene: TRBJ1-4
CDR3aa: ASSSGTGGIGKLF

abundance: few
v_gene: TRBV20-1
j_gene: TRBJ1-4
CDR3aa: SARDVNGNEKLF

abundance: many
v_gene: TRBV3-1
j_gene: TRBJ2-1
CDR3aa: ASSQGVQSLEQF

abundance: many
v_gene: TRBV6-1
j_gene: TRBJ1-4
CDR3aa: ASSEVGYPTNEKLF

abundance: few
v_gene: TRBV4-2
j_gene: TRBJ1-6
CDR3aa: ASSQDPAGVNSPLH

abundance: -
v_gene: TRBV7-9
j_gene: TRBJ1-3
CDR3aa: ASSPRGTSSGNTIY

abundance: few
v_gene: TRBV20-1
j_gene: TRBJ2-7
CDR3aa: SARDSQGVYEQY

abundance: many
v_gene: TRBV20-1
j_gene: TRBJ2-3
CDR3aa: SARDTSGTDTQY

abundance: -
v_gene: TRBV9
j_gene: TRBJ1-5
CDR3aa: ASRQEGSVQPQH

abundance: many
v_gene: TRBV6-2/TRBV6-3
j_gene: TRBJ2-1
CDR3aa: AGSRPQRGSYNEQF

abundance: -
v_gene: TRBV10-2
j_gene: TRBJ1-2
CDR3aa: ASLGQSGYT

abundance: many
v_gene: TRBV4-3
j_gene: TRBJ1-2
CDR3aa: ASSQDAGLGGYT

abundance: many
v_gene: TRBV20-1
j_gene: TRBJ1-5
CDR3aa: SALQGAGNQPQH

abundance: many
v_gene: TRBV12-3/TRBV12-4
j_gene: TRBJ2-1
CDR3aa: ASSLGLGYNEQF

abundance: few
v_gene: TRBV6-5
j_gene: TRBJ1-1
CDR3aa: ASSYVRENTEAF

abundance: -
v_gene: TRBV2
j_gene: TRBJ2-5
CDR3aa: ASRREGTQY

abundance: few
v_gene: TRBV2
j_gene: TRBJ1-2
CDR3aa: ASKNYGGLRGGYT

abundance: many
v_gene: TRBV28
j_gene: TRBJ2-3
CDR3aa: ASSFKLRRTDTQY

abundance: many
v_gene: TRBV3-1
j_gene: TRBJ2-7
CDR3aa: ASSQTAGEGRRHEQY

abundance: many
v_gene: TRBV4-2
j_gene: TRBJ2-2
CDR3aa: ASSQGVGVAGELF

abundance: -
v_gene: TRBV20-1
j_gene: TRBJ1-1
CDR3aa: SVWEVMNTEAF

abundance: -
v_gene: TRBV7-9
j_gene: TRBJ2-7
CDR3aa: ASSGDPDLTEQY

abundance: many
v_gene: TRBV27
j_gene: TRBJ2-7
CDR3aa: ASSSPTSGTYEQY

abundance: -
v_gene: TRBV28
j_gene: TRBJ1-5
CDR3aa: ASSFSRFNQPQH

abundance: many
v_gene: TRBV27
j_gene: TRBJ2-1
CDR3aa: ASSPPSGGINEQF

abundance: few
v_gene: TRBV9
j_gene: TRBJ2-7
CDR3aa: ASSVALDSSYEQY

abundance: -
v_gene: TRBV20-1
j_gene: TRBJ2-3
CDR3aa: SAQGTVEADTQY

abundance: -
v_gene: TRBV5-4
j_gene: TRBJ2-1
CDR3aa: ASSLAAGDREF

abundance: -
v_gene: TRBV2
j_gene: TRBJ2-7
CDR3aa: ASRGQGFRLVQY

abundance: -
v_gene: TRBV5-1
j_gene: TRBJ2-2
CDR3aa: ASSPGLAGGPRTGELF

abundance: many
v_gene: TRBV4-1
j_gene: TRBJ2-3
CDR3aa: ASSHGLAGVTDTQY

abundance: few
v_gene: TRBV12-3/TRBV12-4
j_gene: TRBJ1-6
CDR3aa: ASSLGFNSPLH

abundance: many
v_gene: TRBV6-5
j_gene: TRBJ1-1
CDR3aa: ASSYSPLNTEAF

abundance: many
v_gene: TRBV10-3
j_gene: TRBJ2-3
CDR3aa: AISESAGDTQY

abundance: few
v_gene: TRBV3-1
j_gene: TRBJ1-2
CDR3aa: ASGQQGALRGYT

abundance: few
v_gene: TRBV7-9
j_gene: TRBJ2-4
CDR3aa: ASSLNRGGENIQY

abundance: -
v_gene: TRBV29-1
j_gene: TRBJ2-3
CDR3aa: SVGKGASTDTQY

abundance: many
v_gene: TRBV3-1
j_gene: TRBJ1-4
CDR3aa: ASSQPARGLEKLF

abundance: once
v_gene: TRBV12-3/TRBV12-4
j_gene: TRBJ2-7
CDR3aa: ASSATASSYEQY

abundance: many
v_gene: TRBV12-3/TRBV12-4
j_gene: TRBJ2-1
CDR3aa: ASTRHENEQF

abundance: few
v_gene: TRBV12-5
j_gene: TRBJ1-6
CDR3aa: ASGLEGTANSPLH

abundance: many
v_gene: TRBV9
j_gene: TRBJ2-3
CDR3aa: ASSAQPKISTDTQY

abundance: few
v_gene: TRBV6-6
j_gene: TRBJ1-2
CDR3aa: ASSPAGSGYT

abundance: few
v_gene: TRBV6-2/TRBV6-3
j_gene: TRBJ2-3
CDR3aa: ASYELATDTQY

abundance: -
v_gene: TRBV4-3
j_gene: TRBJ2-7
CDR3aa: ASSQDPTGGSYEQY

abundance: many
v_gene: TRBV7-9
j_gene: TRBJ2-4
CDR3aa: ASSENSGLAKNIQY

abundance: few
v_gene: TRBV6-6
j_gene: TRBJ2-5
CDR3aa: ASSYTYQETQY

abundance: -
v_gene: TRBV9
j_gene: TRBJ1-5
CDR3aa: ASSARQDLEPPQH

abundance: many
v_gene: TRBV7-3
j_gene: TRBJ2-1
CDR3aa: ASSLGQSAYNEQF

abundance: many
v_gene: TRBV5-5
j_gene: TRBJ1-5
CDR3aa: ASSWGQGGGQPQH